The entry below describes one T cell receptor (beta chain). Its antigen is not known. A read error may be the cause here, since a much bigger clone is one base away. Until they underwent thyroid surgery, no patient had received any treatment. TCRdb reprocessed the PCR reads via MiXCR. The sample lists fewer than 30,000 clones, 16% seen once, with about 4.5% in the top ten. These data belong to a study of metastatic and nonmetastatic thyroid tumors. Across the whole study: The authors compared repertoires across blood and tumor or nodule tissue from malignant and benign thyroid patients. Findings of the study overall: Patients with malignant thyroid tumors reportedly had significantly higher TCR beta diversity than those with benign nodules, in blood and tumor.

The CDR3 runs 13 residues. Looked up from germline, CDR1 is MNHNY and CDR2 is SVGAGI (reference sequence). V lost 8 bases to trimming and J lost 3 bases, with 13 bases between them. Material: blood. This TCR was sampled from a female donor with papillary thyroid cancer or a benign thyroid nodule (not recorded which). Some clones in this sample may be carry-over from other donors' samples. V and J are TRBV6-6 and TRBJ1-1; D is uncertain. CDR3 nucleotides: TGTGCCAGCCAGTCACTCGGGGACACTGAAGCTTTCTTT. Amino acids: CASQSLGDTEAFF.